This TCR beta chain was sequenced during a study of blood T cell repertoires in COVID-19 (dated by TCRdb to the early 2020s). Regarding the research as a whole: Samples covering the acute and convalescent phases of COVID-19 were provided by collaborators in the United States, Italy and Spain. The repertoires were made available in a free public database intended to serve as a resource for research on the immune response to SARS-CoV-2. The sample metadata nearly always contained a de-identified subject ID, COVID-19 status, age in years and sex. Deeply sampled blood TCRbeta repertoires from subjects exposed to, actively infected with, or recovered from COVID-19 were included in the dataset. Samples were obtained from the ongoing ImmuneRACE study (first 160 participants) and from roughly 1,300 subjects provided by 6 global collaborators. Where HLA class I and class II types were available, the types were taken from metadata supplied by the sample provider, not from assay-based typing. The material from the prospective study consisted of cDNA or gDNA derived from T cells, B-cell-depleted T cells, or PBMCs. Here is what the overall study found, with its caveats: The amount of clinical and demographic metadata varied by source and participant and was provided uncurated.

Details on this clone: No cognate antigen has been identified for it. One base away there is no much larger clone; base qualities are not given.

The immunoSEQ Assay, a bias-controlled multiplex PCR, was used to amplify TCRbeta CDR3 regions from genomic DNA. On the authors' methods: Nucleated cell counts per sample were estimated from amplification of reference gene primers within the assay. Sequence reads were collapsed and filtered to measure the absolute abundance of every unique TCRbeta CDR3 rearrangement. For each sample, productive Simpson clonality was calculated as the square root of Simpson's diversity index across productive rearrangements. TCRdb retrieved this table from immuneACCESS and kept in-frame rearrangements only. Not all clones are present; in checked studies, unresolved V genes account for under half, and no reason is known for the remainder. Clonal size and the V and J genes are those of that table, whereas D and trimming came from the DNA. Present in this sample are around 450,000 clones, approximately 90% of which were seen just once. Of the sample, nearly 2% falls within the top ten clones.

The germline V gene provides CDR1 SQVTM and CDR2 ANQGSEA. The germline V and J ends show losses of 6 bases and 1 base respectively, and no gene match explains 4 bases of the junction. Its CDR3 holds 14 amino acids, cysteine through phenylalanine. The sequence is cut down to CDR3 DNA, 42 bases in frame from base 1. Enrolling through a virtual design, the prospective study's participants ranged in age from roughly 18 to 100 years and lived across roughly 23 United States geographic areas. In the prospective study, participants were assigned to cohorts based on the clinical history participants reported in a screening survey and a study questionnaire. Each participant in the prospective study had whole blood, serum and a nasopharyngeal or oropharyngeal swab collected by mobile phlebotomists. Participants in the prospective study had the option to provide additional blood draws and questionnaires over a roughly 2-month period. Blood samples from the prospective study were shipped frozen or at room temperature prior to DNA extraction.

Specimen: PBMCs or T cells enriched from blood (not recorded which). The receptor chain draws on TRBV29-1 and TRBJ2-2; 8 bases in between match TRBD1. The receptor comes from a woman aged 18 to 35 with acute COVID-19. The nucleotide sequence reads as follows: TGCAGCGTCCGGACAGGGCTGAACACCGGGGAGCTGTTTTTT. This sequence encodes CSVRTGLNTGELFF.